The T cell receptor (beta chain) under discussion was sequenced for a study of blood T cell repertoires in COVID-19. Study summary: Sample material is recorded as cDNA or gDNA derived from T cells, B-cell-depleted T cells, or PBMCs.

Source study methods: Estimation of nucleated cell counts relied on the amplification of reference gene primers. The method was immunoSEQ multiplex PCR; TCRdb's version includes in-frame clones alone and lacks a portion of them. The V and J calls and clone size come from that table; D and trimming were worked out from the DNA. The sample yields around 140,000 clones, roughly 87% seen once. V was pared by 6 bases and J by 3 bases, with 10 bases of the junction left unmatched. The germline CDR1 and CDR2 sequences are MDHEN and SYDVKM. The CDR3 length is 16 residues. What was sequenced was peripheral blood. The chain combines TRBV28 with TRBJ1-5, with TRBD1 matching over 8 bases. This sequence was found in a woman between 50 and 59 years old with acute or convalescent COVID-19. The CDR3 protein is CASRSRTGHINQPQHF. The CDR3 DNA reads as TGTGCCAGCAGATCCCGGACAGGGCATATCAATCAGCCCCAGCATTTT.